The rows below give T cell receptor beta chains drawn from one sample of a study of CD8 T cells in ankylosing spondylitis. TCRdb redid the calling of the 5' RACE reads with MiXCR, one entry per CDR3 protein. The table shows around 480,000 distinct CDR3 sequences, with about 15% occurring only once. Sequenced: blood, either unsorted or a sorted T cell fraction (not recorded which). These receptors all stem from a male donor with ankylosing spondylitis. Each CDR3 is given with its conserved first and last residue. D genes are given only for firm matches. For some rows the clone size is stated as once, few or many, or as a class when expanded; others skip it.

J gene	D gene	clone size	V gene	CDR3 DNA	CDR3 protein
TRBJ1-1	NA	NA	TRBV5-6	TGTGCCAGCAGCTCTCCGAACACTGAAGCTTTCTTT	CASSSPNTEAFF
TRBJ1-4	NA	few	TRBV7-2	TGTGCCAGCAGCTTAGAGAGCGGGCGGCGGGAAAAACTGTTTTTT	CASSLESGRREKLFF
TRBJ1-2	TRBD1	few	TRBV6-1	TGTGCCACGAGGACAGGGAGTTCTGAGGGCTACACCTTC	CATRTGSSEGYTF
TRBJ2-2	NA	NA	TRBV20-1	TGCAGTGCTAGAAGAGACAGCCTGAACACCGGGGAGCTGTTTTTT	CSARRDSLNTGELFF
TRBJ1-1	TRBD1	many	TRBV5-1	TGCGCCAGCAGCGCCGGACAGGGAGAAACTGAAGCTTTCTTT	CASSAGQGETEAFF
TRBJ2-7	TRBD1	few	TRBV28	TGTGCCAGCAGTTCGACAGGGAGCCCCCCCTACGAGCAGTACTTC	CASSSTGSPPYEQYF
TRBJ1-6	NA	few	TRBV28	TGTGCCAGCAAATACGGGGGGAACCCCTCCTATAATTCACCCCTCCACTTT	CASKYGGNPSYNSPLHF
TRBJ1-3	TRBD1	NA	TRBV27	TGTGCCAGCAGTCCCGGGACAGGGTATCTGGGGTCTGGAAACACCATATATTTT	CASSPGTGYLGSGNTIYF
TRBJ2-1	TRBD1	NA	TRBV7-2	TGTGCCAGCAGCTTCCGACAGGGTCCTTACAATGAGCAGTTCTTC	CASSFRQGPYNEQFF
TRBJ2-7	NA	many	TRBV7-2	TGTGCCAGCAGCTTAGCCTTTGGTAGCTCCTACGAGCAGTACTTC	CASSLAFGSSYEQYF
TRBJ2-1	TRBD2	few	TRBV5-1	TGCGCCAGCAGCTTGATAGCGGGGACATACAATGAGCAGTTCTTC	CASSLIAGTYNEQFF